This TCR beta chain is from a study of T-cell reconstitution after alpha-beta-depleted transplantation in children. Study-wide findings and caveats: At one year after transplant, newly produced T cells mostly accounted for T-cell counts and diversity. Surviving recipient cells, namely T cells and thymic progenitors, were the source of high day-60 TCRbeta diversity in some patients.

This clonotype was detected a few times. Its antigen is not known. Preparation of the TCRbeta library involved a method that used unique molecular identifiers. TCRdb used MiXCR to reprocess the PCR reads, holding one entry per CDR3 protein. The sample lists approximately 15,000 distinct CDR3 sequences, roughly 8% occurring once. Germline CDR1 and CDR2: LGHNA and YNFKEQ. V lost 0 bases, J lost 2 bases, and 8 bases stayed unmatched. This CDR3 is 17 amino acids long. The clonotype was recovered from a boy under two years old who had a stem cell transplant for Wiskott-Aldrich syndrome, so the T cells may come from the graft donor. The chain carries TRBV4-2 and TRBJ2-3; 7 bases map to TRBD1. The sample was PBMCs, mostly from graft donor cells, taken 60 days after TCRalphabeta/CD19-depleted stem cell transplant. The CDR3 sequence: CASSQDLRQGITDTQYF. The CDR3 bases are TGTGCCAGCAGCCAAGATCTGCGACAGGGTATCACAGATACGCAGTATTTT.